Below are 18 T cell receptor beta chains sequenced from a single sample in a study of cytomegalovirus exposure and HLA in healthy donors. PCR employed 60 Vbeta and 13 Jbeta primers. TCRdb keeps only in-frame clones here, not all; method: immunoSEQ multiplex PCR. The table includes about 160,000 clones, 82% detected once. The sample was PBMCs. The origin of the receptors is a girl between 5 and 17 years old in good health and CMV-seropositive.

J is TRBJ2-2 and V is TRBV13; 11 nucleotides line up with TRBD2. This CDR3 has 17 residues. The V segment lost 5 bases and the J segment 4 bases; nucleotides outside the gene matches: 9. Germline assignment: CDR1 PRHDT and CDR2 FYEKMQ (reference sequence). CDR3 amino acids: CASSPRLAGTVTGELFF. For the CDR3, the DNA is TGTGCCAGCAGCCCCAGACTAGCGGGAACGGTCACCGGGGAGCTGTTTTTT.

The rearrangement links TRBV5-1 to TRBJ1-3; TRBD1 matches at 9 bases. Trimming removed 0 bases from V and 4 bases from J; junction bases left unmatched: 5. The CDR3 is 16 residues long. The germline V gene encodes CDR1 SGHRS and CDR2 YFSETQ. The CDR3 nucleotides read TGCGCCAGCAGCTTGGCGGGACAGGGATCCGGAAACACCATATATTTT. It is translated as CASSLAGQGSGNTIYF. Using reference TRBV5-1 and TRBJ1-3 for the parts outside the CDR3, the full variable domain is KAGVTQTPRYLIKTRGQQVTLSCSPISGHRSVSWYQQTPGQGLQFLFEYFSETQRNKGNFPGRFSGRQFSNSRSEMNVSTLELGDSALYLCASSLAGQGSGNTIYFGEGSWLTVV.

The genes are TRBV29-1 and TRBJ2-1; perhaps TRBD2 as D (6 bases). CDR3 size: 17 residues. Germline V gene sequence: CDR1 SQVTM, CDR2 ANQGSEA. V was cut by 4 bases and J by 4 bases, with 23 bases left in between. This CDR3 reads CSVAHLGVRDLYNEQFF. CDR3 nucleotide sequence: TGCAGCGTTGCCCACCTCGGGGTGCGGGACCTATACAATGAGCAGTTCTTC.

The genes are TRBV9 and TRBJ2-1, with 14 bases that match TRBD2. With V trimmed by 4 bases and J by 8 bases, 8 bases remained unmatched. This CDR3 is 16 amino acids long. Germline-derived CDR1 and CDR2 are SGDLS and YYNGEE. The CDR3 sequence: CASSPPKGLAGDEQFF. DNA for the CDR3: TGTGCCAGCAGCCCTCCCAAGGGACTAGCGGGAGATGAGCAGTTCTTC.

V gene TRBV4-3 combines with J gene TRBJ2-7; 7 bases are shared with TRBD2. The germline V gene has CDR1 LGHNA and CDR2 YSLEER. Unmatched junction bases numbered 0, after V lost 1 base and J lost 6 bases. The CDR3 extends over 12 amino acids. The CDR3 is CASSQGGGEQYF. The CDR3 bases are TGCGCCAGCAGCCAAGGGGGGGGCGAGCAGTACTTC.

This clone was detected a few times. The J gene is TRBJ2-7, the V gene TRBV11-3, with 7 bases aligning to TRBD1. The CDR3 has 17 residues. With V trimmed by 4 bases and J by 4 bases, 16 bases remained unmatched. Germline CDR1 reads SGHNT; CDR2 reads YENEEA. The CDR3 loop is CASSWTPGPGGWYEQYF. The CDR3, as DNA: TGTGCCAGCAGCTGGACCCCAGGGCCAGGGGGTTGGTACGAGCAGTACTTC.

The gene calls are TRBV7-2 and TRBJ2-7; perhaps TRBD1 as D (6 bases). This CDR3 spans 14 amino acids. V lost 5 bases to trimming and J lost 0 bases, with 11 bases between them. Germline lookup yields CDR1 SGHTA and CDR2 FQGNSA. CDR3 nucleotides: TGTGCCAGCAGCCCTCGGACAGCCTCCTACGAGCAGTACTTC. Protein sequence: CASSPRTASYEQYF.

The chain has TRBV7-2 and TRBJ2-3; 7 bases align to TRBD2. The V gene's germline CDR1 is SGHTA and CDR2 FQGNSA. Trimming at V came to 3 bases and at J to 4 bases, leaving 1 base not matched to a gene. The length of the CDR3 is 13 residues. CDR3 in amino acids: CASSLLAADTQYF. The CDR3 nucleotides are TGTGCCAGCAGCTTGCTAGCGGCAGATACGCAGTATTTT.

The chain recombines TRBV5-1 with TRBJ2-1; 12 bases match TRBD2. Germline assignment: CDR1 SGHRS and CDR2 YFSETQ. With V trimmed by 0 bases and J by 6 bases, 7 bases remained unmatched. This CDR3 contains 17 residues. For the CDR3, the DNA is TGCGCCAGCAGCTTGGGACAGCTAGCGGGGGGGTTCAATGAGCAGTTCTTC. Amino acids: CASSLGQLAGGFNEQFF.

This clone appeared a single time. The rearrangement uses TRBV7-2 and TRBJ2-3, with D possibly being TRBD2 (6 bases). V shed 7 bases and J shed 2 bases, with 16 bases lying between them. CDR1 and CDR2 (germline): SGHTA, FQGNSA. This CDR3 is built from 15 residues. The CDR3 here is CASTRGLASTDTQYF. CDR3 bases: TGTGCCAGCACGCGGGGACTGGCATCCACAGATACGCAGTATTTT.

The J gene is TRBJ2-7, the V gene TRBV5-6; D is perhaps TRBD1 (6 bases). Per the germline V gene, CDR1 is SGHDT and CDR2 is YYEEEE. The CDR3 runs to 14 residues. V was trimmed by 1 base and J by 3 bases, leaving 11 bases between them. In nucleotides, the CDR3 is TGTGCCAGCAGCTTGACAGGGCTTATCTACGAGCAGTACTTC. It encodes CASSLTGLIYEQYF.

This chain uses TRBV28 with TRBJ2-4, with 9 bases that match TRBD2. Germline V gene data show CDR1 as MDHEN and CDR2 as SYDVKM. With V trimmed by 3 bases and J by 2 bases, 5 bases remained unmatched. This CDR3 is 16 amino acids long. The CDR3 bases are TGTGCCAGCAGTTTTGCGGGGGGGGCTTCCAAAAACATTCAGTACTTC. Its translation is CASSFAGGASKNIQYF.

The gene calls are TRBV4-3 and TRBJ2-3; D not resolved. Germline V gene data show CDR1 as LGHNA and CDR2 as YSLEER. This CDR3 has 20 amino acids. The V end lost 4 bases, the J end lost 2 bases, and 28 bases lay between the germline ends. CDR3 in DNA: TGCGCCAGCAGCCCCGGTCACTCCAACCCCACCATCTTCGACACAGATACGCAGTATTTT. The encoded protein is CASSPGHSNPTIFDTDTQYF.

The V gene is TRBV6-6, the J gene TRBJ1-3, with 10 bases that match TRBD1. Per the germline V gene, CDR1 is MNHNY and CDR2 is SVGAGI (reference sequence). V dropped 0 bases and J dropped 7; count of bases not matched to a gene: 0. This CDR3 comprises 14 residues. DNA for the CDR3: TGTGCCAGCAGTTACTCGGACAGGGGGAACACCATATATTTT. As protein: CASSYSDRGNTIYF.

The rearrangement joins TRBV19 to TRBJ2-7; 7 bases are a match to TRBD2. Germline V gene sequence: CDR1 LNHDA, CDR2 SQIVND (reference sequence). This CDR3 is built from 16 residues. Trimming removed 6 bases from V and 0 bases from J; junction bases left unmatched: 11. In DNA form, the CDR3 reads TGTGCCAGTAGGCAATCTAGCGGTCCTAGCTCCTACGAGCAGTACTTC. Translated, it gives CASRQSSGPSSYEQYF.

The V call is TRBV27, the J call TRBJ2-5, with 8 bases fitting TRBD1. The CDR3 contains 14 residues. Germline values: CDR1 MNHEY, CDR2 SMNVEV (reference sequence). After removal of 6 bases from V and 4 bases from J, the junction contained 7 bases not matched to a gene. This chain's CDR3 is CASSRDRWLETQYF. In nucleotides, the CDR3 is TGTGCCAGCAGCAGGGACAGGTGGTTAGAGACCCAGTACTTC.

The chain recombines TRBV27 with TRBJ2-7; 7 positions match TRBD1. With V trimmed by 6 bases and J by 8 bases, 31 bases remained unmatched. The CDR3 covers 20 residues. Per germline, CDR1 MNHEY and CDR2 SMNVEV (reference sequence). This chain's CDR3 is CASRLITGVLNDPPLRQQYF. The CDR3 DNA is TGTGCCAGCAGACTGATAACAGGGGTACTTAACGACCCCCCCCTACGCCAGCAGTACTTC.

The V gene is TRBV29-1, the J gene TRBJ1-3, with 7 bases fitting TRBD1. CDR3 length equals 14 residues. Germline V CDR1 and CDR2: SQVTM, ANQGSEA. Trimming took 1 base from V and 2 from J; bases not matched to a gene: 2. CDR3 residues: CSVEGDRAGNTIYF. The CDR3 DNA is TGCAGCGTTGAAGGAGACAGGGCTGGAAACACCATATATTTT.